The 10 T cell receptor beta chains presented below share a single source sample, sequenced in a study of beta chain features in type 1 diabetes. Expressed TCRB transcripts were sequenced because the entire RNA isolate underwent reverse transcription. Only in-frame clones appear in the TCRdb table, and some are missing; sequencing was by immunoSEQ multiplex PCR. This table holds some 300,000 clones, around 7.3% found once. The specimen was central memory CD4+ T cells from blood. Receptors were obtained from a young woman in good health.

This clone was counted many times. DNA for the CDR3: TGTGCCAGCAGTCCCGTCGAGGGGGCGGCCTACGAGCAGTACGTC. Encoded protein: CASSPVEGAAYEQYV. The V call is TRBV28, the J call TRBJ2-7; 7 bases are shared with TRBD1. Germline V gene data show CDR1 as MDHEN and CDR2 as SYDVKM. With 5 bases clipped from V and 2 bases from J, the junction kept 9 bases outside the gene matches. CDR3 size: 15 residues.

This clone turned up a few times. V and J are TRBV6-1 and TRBJ2-7; tentative D call: TRBD2 (6 bases). CDR1 is MNHNS and CDR2 is SASEGT in the germline V gene. V gave up 4 bases and J gave up 3 bases, with 13 bases separating them. The CDR3 sequence is 14 residues long. CDR3 amino acids: CASSGSRTNYEQYF. The CDR3 nucleotides are TGTGCCAGCAGTGGTAGTCGGACTAACTACGAGCAGTACTTC.

This clone occurred a few times. This rearrangement joins TRBV4-3 to TRBJ2-5; D might be TRBD1 (8 bases). Germline loops: CDR1 LGHNA, CDR2 YSLEER. The V end lost 2 bases, the J end lost 5 bases, and 15 bases lay between the germline ends. This CDR3 comprises 15 residues. CDR3 nucleotide sequence: TGCGCCAGCAGCCAAATAACAGGGGGGGACGAGACCCAGTACTTC. It is translated as CASSQITGGDETQYF.

A few counts support this clone. The CDR3 sequence is CASSLVGFEGTQYF. CDR3 in DNA: TGCGCCAGCAGCTTGGTAGGGTTTGAGGGGACCCAGTACTTC. J is TRBJ2-5 and V is TRBV5-1; a weak D match, TRBD2 (5 bases). V was shortened by 0 bases and J by 7 bases, with 13 bases between the two germline ends. This CDR3 is built from 14 residues. In germline, CDR1 is SGHRS, CDR2 YFSETQ.

The J gene is TRBJ2-1, the V gene TRBV7-2; the D gene could be TRBD1 or TRBD2 (5 bases each). The CDR3 has 15 amino acids. Trimming took off 5 bases at V and 4 bases at J, with 15 bases between the two ends. CDR1 and CDR2 from the germline V gene are SGHTA and FQGNSA. CDR3 coding DNA: TGTGCCAGCAGCAACCGCGAGGGACCGTACAATGAGCAGTTCTTC. This encodes CASSNREGPYNEQFF.

The rearrangement uses TRBV2 and TRBJ1-2, with 9 bases identical to TRBD1. Germline CDR1 is SNHLY and CDR2 is FYNNEI. The CDR3 runs 14 residues. Trimming at V came to 6 bases and at J to 4 bases, leaving 6 bases not matched to a gene. The CDR3 bases are TGTGCCAGCAGGCCGGGACAGGGACCCTATGGCTACACCTTC. Translating it yields CASRPGQGPYGYTF.

This chain joins TRBV7-9 and TRBJ1-1; D might be TRBD1 (6 bases). The V and J ends lost 5 bases and 5 bases respectively, with 15 bases between them. Germline CDR1 SEHNR, CDR2 FQNEAQ (reference sequence). This CDR3 has 14 amino acids. CDR3 DNA sequence: TGTGCCAGCAGCCAGGGGACATCTTGGACTGAAGCTTTCTTT. This codes for CASSQGTSWTEAFF.

This clone was picked up a small number of times. V is TRBV28 and J is TRBJ2-5; the match to TRBD2 covers 9 bases. Germline CDR1 reads MDHEN; CDR2 reads SYDVKM. The CDR3 covers 15 residues. The J segment lost 1 base and the V segment lost 0 bases, leaving 0 bases of the junction unmatched. CDR3: CASSLWTSGQETQYF. The CDR3 coding sequence is TGTGCCAGCAGTTTATGGACTAGCGGCCAAGAGACCCAGTACTTC.

A few counts support this clone. The chain carries TRBV11-2 and TRBJ2-1, with TRBD1 matching over 9 bases. V lost 4 bases to trimming and J lost 10 bases; unmatched junction nucleotides: 8. The CDR3 is made up of 14 amino acids. Germline CDR1 reads SGHAT; CDR2 reads FQNNGV. The CDR3 loop reads CASSYDRGDVEQFF. In DNA form, the CDR3 reads TGTGCCAGCAGCTACGACAGGGGGGATGTAGAGCAGTTCTTC.

This clone was recorded many times. V usage is TRBV5-4 and J usage is TRBJ2-3; a weak D match, TRBD2 (7 bases). CDR3 length: 14 amino acids. V lost 4 bases and J lost 4, with 13 bases in between. Germline V lookup: CDR1 SGHNT, CDR2 YYREEE (reference sequence). The CDR3 reads CASSGGGQSDTQYF. The CDR3 bases are TGTGCCAGCAGCGGGGGGGGCCAATCAGATACGCAGTATTTT.